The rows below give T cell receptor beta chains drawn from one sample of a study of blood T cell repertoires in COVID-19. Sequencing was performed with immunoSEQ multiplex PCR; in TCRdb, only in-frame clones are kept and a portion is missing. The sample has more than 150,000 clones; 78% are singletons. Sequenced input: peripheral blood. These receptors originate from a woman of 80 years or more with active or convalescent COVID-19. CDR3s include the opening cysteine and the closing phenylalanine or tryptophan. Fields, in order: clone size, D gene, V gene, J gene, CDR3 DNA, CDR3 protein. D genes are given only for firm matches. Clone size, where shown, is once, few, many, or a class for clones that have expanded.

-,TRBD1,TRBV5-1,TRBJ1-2,TGCGCCAGCAGCACTCCAACCGGGACAGGGGATGGCTACACCTTC,CASSTPTGTGDGYTF
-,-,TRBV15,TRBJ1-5,TGTGCCACCAGCAGAGAGGTCAGGGGTGAGCAGCCCCAGCATTTT,CATSREVRGEQPQHF
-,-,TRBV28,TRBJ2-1,TGTGCCAGCAGACACAGGGTTTACAATGAGCAGTTCTTC,CASRHRVYNEQFF
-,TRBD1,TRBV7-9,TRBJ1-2,TGTGCCAGCAGTCCGACAGGGGGCGCAGGTTATGGCTACACCTTC,CASSPTGGAGYGYTF
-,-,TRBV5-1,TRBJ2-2,TGCGCCAGCAGCGCAGAAAACACCGGGGAGCTGTTTTTT,CASSAENTGELFF
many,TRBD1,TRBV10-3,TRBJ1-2,TGTGCCATCAGATGGACAGGCAGGGGGATTGGCTACACCTTC,CAIRWTGRGIGYTF
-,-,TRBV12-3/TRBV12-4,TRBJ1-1,TGTGCCAGCAGTTTCGATTCGGGTGAAGCTTTCTTT,CASSFDSGEAFF
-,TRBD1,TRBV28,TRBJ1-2,TGTGCCAGCAGTCTCCAGACAGGGCCGGGTGGCTACACCTTC,CASSLQTGPGGYTF
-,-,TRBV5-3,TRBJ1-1,TGTGCCAGAAGCCATACCGGAGGGGCCAGGCCTATGAACACTGAAGCTTTCTTT,CARSHTGGARPMNTEAFF
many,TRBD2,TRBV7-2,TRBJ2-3,TGTGCCAGCAGCTTCGCTAGCGGGGGCACAGATACGCAGTATTTT,CASSFASGGTDTQYF
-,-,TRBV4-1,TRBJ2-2,TGCGCCAGCAGCTATCAGAGCGGGACCGGGGAGCTGTTTTTT,CASSYQSGTGELFF
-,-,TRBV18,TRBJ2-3,TGTGCCAGCTCACCAGGGAGTGATACGCAGTATTTT,CASSPGSDTQYF
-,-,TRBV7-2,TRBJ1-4,TGTGCCAGCAGCTTAGGGTCAGGGACTTATGAAAAACTGTTTTTT,CASSLGSGTYEKLFF
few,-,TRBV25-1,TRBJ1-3,TGTGCCAGCAGTGACCCGGACACACGACACACCATATATTTT,CASSDPDTRHTIYF
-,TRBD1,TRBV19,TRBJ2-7,TGTGCCAGTAGTCCCCCCGGGACAGGGATCTACGAGCAGTACTTC,CASSPPGTGIYEQYF
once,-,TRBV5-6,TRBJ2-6,TGTGCCAGCAGCAGTGGCGGAGGGGTGGTCGTCCTGACTTTC,CASSSGGGVVVLTF
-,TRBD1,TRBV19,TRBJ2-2,TGTGCCAGTAGTGGAGGGACAGGGAACACCGGGGAGCTGTTTTTT,CASSGGTGNTGELFF
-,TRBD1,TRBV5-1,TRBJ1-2,TGCGCCAGCAGCTACCCGCAGGGGGCAAGGGACTATGGCTACACCTTC,CASSYPQGARDYGYTF
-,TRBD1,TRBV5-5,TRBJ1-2,TGTGCCAGCAGCTTAGGGACAGGTTACAAGGGGCACACCTTC,CASSLGTGYKGHTF
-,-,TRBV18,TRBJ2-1,TGTGCCAGCTCACCCGGACAGCACAATGAGCAGTTCTTC,CASSPGQHNEQFF
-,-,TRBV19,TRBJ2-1,TGTGCCAGTAGTATAGACGGGACACTTTACAATGAGCAGTTCTTC,CASSIDGTLYNEQFF
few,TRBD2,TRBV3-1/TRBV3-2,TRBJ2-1,TGTGCCAGCAGCGACTTCGGGAGGGGGCAGTTCTTC,CASSDFGRGQFF
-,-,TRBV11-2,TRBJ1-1,TGTGCCAGCAGCTTACCGGGGGAGAACACTGAAGCTTTCTTT,CASSLPGENTEAFF
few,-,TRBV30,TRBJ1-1,TGTGCCTGGAGTGTCAGAGGATACTTCGAAGCTTTCTTT,CAWSVRGYFEAFF
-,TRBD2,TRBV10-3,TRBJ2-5,TGTGCCATCAGTGACATGGGGGGGAGTCAAGAGACCCAGTACTTC,CAISDMGGSQETQYF
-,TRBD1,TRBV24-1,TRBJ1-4,TGTGCCACCAGCGATTCCGGGACAGGGGATGAAAAACTGTTTTTT,CATSDSGTGDEKLFF
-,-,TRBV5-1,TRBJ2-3,TGCGCCAGCAGCTTAGCGCAGGGGCGGGATACGCAGTATTTT,CASSLAQGRDTQYF
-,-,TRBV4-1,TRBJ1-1,TGCGCCAGCAGCTACTCGGACAGTCAGGAGACTGAAGCTTTCTTT,CASSYSDSQETEAFF
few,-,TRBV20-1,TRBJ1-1,TGCAGTGCTAGTTGGGGGGGGAACACTGAAGCTTTCTTT,CSASWGGNTEAFF
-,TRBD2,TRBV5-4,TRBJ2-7,TGTGCCAGCAGCTTGGCCCAGACTAGCAGGAACGAGCAGTACTTC,CASSLAQTSRNEQYF
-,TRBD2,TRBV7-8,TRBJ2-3,TGTGCCAGCAGCTCCCGCGGGGGAACGCAGTATTTT,CASSSRGGTQYF
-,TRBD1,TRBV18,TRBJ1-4,TGTGCCAGCTCACCACTCCAGACAGGGGTGGGGGAAAAACTGTTTTTT,CASSPLQTGVGEKLFF
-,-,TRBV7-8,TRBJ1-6,TGTGCCAGCAGCCTCCGGGTTTCCGATAATTCACCCCTCCACTTT,CASSLRVSDNSPLHF
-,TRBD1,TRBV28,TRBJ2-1,TGTGCCAGCAGCCGGGACAGGATGGGAAGGTCCTACAATGAGCAGTTCTTC,CASSRDRMGRSYNEQFF
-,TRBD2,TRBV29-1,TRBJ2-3,TGCAGCGTTGCTTCCGGGGGGTACACAGATACGCAGTATTTT,CSVASGGYTDTQYF
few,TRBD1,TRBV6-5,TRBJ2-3,TGTGCCAGCAGGCTGGGACAGGGAAGCACAGATACGCAGTATTTT,CASRLGQGSTDTQYF
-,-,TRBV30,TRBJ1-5,TGTGCCTGGACCCGAGGGAAGGGGGGCAATCAGCCCCAGCATTTT,CAWTRGKGGNQPQHF
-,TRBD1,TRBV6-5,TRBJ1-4,TGTGCCAGCGCAAGGGGGCTCGATGAAAAACTGTTTTTT,CASARGLDEKLFF
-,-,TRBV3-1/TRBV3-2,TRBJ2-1,TGTGCCAGCAGCCAAGAAATAGCCCTACGCAATGAGCAGTTCTTC,CASSQEIALRNEQFF
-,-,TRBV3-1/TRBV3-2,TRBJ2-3,TGTGCCAGCAGCCTAGTCGGGAATACGCAGTATTTT,CASSLVGNTQYF
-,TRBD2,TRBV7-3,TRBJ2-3,TGTGCCAGCAGCTCCATACAGAGCGGGGGCGGCACAGATACGCAGTATTTT,CASSSIQSGGGTDTQYF
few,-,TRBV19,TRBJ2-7,TGTGCCAGTAGGGCCGGGAACTACGAGCAGTACTTC,CASRAGNYEQYF
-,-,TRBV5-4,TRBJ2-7,TGTGCCAGCAGCTCTGCGGGGGCCTCCTACGAGCAGTACTTC,CASSSAGASYEQYF
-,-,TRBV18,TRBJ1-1,TGTGCCAGCTCACCCGTTTTTGGGAGGCCCGAAGCTTTCTTT,CASSPVFGRPEAFF
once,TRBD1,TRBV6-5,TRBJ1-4,TGTGCCAGCAGTACCAAGTGGACAGGGAATGAAAAACTGTTTTTT,CASSTKWTGNEKLFF
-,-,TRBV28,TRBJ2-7,TGTGCCAGCAGTTTTCCCGCCGGAGGAGACGAGCAGTACTTC,CASSFPAGGDEQYF
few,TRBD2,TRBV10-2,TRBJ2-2,TGCGCCAGCAAAAAGCCGGGACTAGCGGGGGGGACGAACACCGGGGAGCTGTTTTTT,CASKKPGLAGGTNTGELFF